This TCR beta chain was found in a study of cytomegalovirus exposure and HLA in healthy donors. Regarding the study as a whole: A few chains tied to CMV proved CMV antigen-specific in vitro.

With regard to this clone: The antigen is undetermined.

PCR involved 60 Vbeta and 13 Jbeta primers. TCRdb's table, derived via immunoSEQ multiplex PCR, lists solely in-frame clones and lacks some. The sample contains about 110,000 clones, 78% of which appear only once. The clonotype comes from a woman in her 30s in good health and CMV-seronegative. Sequencing was performed on PBMCs.

The DNA for the CDR3 is TGTGCCTGGAGCGTTGCAGGGGGACGCGAAAAACTGTTTTTT. Amino acids: CAWSVAGGREKLFF. V usage is TRBV30 and J usage is TRBJ1-4; 7 bases are shared with TRBD1. The junction had 9 bases not matched to a gene; V was cut back by 3 bases and J by 8 bases. This CDR3 comprises 14 residues. From germline, CDR1 is GTSNPN and CDR2 SVGIG (reference sequence).